This T cell receptor beta chain is from a study of shared clonotypes between healthy human individuals. Study in general: Three plates were used per donor for CD4 naive, three for CD4 memory, two for CD8 naive and one for CD8 memory.

V was shortened by 6 bases and J by 3 bases, with 9 bases between the two germline ends. This CDR3 contains 12 residues. Germline V CDR1 and CDR2: MNHNY, SVGAGI (reference sequence). TCRdb's table, derived via immunoSEQ multiplex PCR, lists solely in-frame clones and lacks some. The sample has about 600,000 clones; less than 98% are singletons. As for this clone: Its antigen is not known.

Study-wide findings and caveats: Among donors, clonotype sharing was expected to be affected by sequencing depth. Clonotypes shared by all four donors outscored non-shared clonotypes in generation probability.

Splitting the CD4+ cells yielded a CD45RA+ naive subset and a CD45RA-negative memory subset. The TCR originated in a woman between 25 and 40 years old in good health. The rearrangement joins TRBV6-6 to TRBJ2-7, with D perhaps TRBD2 (6 bases). The sequencing input was naive CD4+ T cells sorted from blood. Subset: CD45RA+ positively selected. The CDR3 here is CASSLGGYEQYF. The CDR3 region has the DNA TGTGCCAGCAGCCTGGGGGGCTACGAGCAGTACTTC.